This T cell receptor (beta chain) was sequenced in a study of CXCR3-negative and CXCR3-positive naive CD8 T cells. On this clonotype itself: Its specificity is not known.

Every CD8+ T cell subset underwent triplicate sorting at under 350,000 cells apiece. Naive CD8+ T cells carried a CD45RO-CCR7+CD27+CD95- phenotype. The libraries of TRB cDNA were prepared using 5' RACE with UMI labels. TCRdb reprocessed the 5' RACE reads and keeps a single row for each CDR3 protein, giving no DNA. Its listing shows 65,000 to 90,000 distinct CDR3 sequences. Study results and caveats: Naive cells positive for CXCR3 carried more hydrophobic TRB CDR3s than CXCR3-negative ones.

The CDR3 totals 16 residues. CDR1 is MDHEN and CDR2 is SYDVKM in the germline V gene. Sequenced sample: naive CXCR3+ CD8+ T cells from blood. Described subset: CD45RO-CCR7+CD27+CD95- naive CD8+ T cells expressing CXCR3 (TNR3+). The chain has TRBV28 and TRBJ2-7; TCRdb's D call of TRBD1 is untestable without DNA. This sequence was found in a human donor in good health. Some clones in this sample may be carry-over from other donors' samples. CDR3 sequence reads: CASSLGGGPSSYEQYF.